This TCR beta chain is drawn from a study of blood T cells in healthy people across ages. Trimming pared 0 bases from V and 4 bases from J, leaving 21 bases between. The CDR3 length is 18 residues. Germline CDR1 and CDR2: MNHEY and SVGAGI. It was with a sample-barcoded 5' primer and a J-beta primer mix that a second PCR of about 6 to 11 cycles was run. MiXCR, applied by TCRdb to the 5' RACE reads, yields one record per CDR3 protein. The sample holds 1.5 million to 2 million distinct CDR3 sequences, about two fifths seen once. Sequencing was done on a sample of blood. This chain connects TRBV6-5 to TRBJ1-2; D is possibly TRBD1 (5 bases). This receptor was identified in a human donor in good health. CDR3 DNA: TGTGCCAGCAGTTACTCGAGTCTTTCGGTGGAGGGGTCCTATGGCTACACCTTC. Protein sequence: CASSYSSLSVEGSYGYTF.